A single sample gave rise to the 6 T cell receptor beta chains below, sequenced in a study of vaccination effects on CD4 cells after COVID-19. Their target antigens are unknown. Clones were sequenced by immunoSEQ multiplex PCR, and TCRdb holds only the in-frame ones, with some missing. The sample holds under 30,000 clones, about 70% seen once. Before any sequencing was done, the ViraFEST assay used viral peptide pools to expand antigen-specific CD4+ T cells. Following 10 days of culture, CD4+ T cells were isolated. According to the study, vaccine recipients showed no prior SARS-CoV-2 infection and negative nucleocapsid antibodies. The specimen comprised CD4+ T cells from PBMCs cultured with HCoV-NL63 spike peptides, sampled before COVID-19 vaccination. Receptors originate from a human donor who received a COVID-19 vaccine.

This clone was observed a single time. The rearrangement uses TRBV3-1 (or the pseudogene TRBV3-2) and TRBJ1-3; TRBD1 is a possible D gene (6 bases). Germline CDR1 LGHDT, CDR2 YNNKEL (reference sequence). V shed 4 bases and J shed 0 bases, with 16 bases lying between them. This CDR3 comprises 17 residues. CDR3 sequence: CASSPRPEGGSGNTIYF. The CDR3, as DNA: TGTGCCAGCAGCCCCAGACCGGAGGGGGGCTCTGGAAACACCATATATTTT.

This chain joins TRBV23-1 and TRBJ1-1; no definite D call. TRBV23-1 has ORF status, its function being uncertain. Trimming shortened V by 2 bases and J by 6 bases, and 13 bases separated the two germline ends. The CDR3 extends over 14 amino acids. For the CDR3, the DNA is TGCGCCAGCAGTCAACCCTTATCCCCCGCTGAAGCTTTCTTT. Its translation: CASSQPLSPAEAFF.

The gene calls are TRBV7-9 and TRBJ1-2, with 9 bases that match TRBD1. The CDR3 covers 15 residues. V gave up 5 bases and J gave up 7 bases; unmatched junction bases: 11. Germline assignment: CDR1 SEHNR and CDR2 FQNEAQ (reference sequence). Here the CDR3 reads CASSLRDRGLGGYTF. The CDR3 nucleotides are TGTGCCAGCAGCCTTCGCGACAGGGGGTTAGGTGGCTACACCTTC.

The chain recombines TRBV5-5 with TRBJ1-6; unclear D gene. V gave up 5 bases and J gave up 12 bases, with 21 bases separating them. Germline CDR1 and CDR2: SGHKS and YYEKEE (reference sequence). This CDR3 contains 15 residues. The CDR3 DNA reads TGTGCCAGCAGTGACCTGCGGCCCGATTTTCAACCCCTCCACTTT. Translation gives CASSDLRPDFQPLHF.

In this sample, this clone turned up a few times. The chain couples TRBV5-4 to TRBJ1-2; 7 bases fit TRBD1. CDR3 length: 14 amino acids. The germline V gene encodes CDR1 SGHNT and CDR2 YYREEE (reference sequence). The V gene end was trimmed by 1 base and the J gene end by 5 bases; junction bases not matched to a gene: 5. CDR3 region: CASSLRTGEYGYTF. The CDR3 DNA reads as TGTGCCAGCAGCTTGAGGACAGGTGAATATGGCTACACCTTC. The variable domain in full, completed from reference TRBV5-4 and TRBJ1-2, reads ETGVTQSPTHLIKTRGQQVTLRCSSQSGHNTVSWYQQALGQGPQFIFQYYREEENGRGNFPPRFSGLQFPNYSSELNVNALELDDSALYLCASSLRTGEYGYTFGSGTRLTVV.

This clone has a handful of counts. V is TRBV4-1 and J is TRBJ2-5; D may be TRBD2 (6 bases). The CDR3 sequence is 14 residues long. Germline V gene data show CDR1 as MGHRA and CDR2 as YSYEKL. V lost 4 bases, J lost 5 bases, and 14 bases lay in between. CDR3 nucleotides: TGCGCCAGCAGCCGGGACTCCCGATCGGAGACCCAGTACTTC. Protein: CASSRDSRSETQYF.